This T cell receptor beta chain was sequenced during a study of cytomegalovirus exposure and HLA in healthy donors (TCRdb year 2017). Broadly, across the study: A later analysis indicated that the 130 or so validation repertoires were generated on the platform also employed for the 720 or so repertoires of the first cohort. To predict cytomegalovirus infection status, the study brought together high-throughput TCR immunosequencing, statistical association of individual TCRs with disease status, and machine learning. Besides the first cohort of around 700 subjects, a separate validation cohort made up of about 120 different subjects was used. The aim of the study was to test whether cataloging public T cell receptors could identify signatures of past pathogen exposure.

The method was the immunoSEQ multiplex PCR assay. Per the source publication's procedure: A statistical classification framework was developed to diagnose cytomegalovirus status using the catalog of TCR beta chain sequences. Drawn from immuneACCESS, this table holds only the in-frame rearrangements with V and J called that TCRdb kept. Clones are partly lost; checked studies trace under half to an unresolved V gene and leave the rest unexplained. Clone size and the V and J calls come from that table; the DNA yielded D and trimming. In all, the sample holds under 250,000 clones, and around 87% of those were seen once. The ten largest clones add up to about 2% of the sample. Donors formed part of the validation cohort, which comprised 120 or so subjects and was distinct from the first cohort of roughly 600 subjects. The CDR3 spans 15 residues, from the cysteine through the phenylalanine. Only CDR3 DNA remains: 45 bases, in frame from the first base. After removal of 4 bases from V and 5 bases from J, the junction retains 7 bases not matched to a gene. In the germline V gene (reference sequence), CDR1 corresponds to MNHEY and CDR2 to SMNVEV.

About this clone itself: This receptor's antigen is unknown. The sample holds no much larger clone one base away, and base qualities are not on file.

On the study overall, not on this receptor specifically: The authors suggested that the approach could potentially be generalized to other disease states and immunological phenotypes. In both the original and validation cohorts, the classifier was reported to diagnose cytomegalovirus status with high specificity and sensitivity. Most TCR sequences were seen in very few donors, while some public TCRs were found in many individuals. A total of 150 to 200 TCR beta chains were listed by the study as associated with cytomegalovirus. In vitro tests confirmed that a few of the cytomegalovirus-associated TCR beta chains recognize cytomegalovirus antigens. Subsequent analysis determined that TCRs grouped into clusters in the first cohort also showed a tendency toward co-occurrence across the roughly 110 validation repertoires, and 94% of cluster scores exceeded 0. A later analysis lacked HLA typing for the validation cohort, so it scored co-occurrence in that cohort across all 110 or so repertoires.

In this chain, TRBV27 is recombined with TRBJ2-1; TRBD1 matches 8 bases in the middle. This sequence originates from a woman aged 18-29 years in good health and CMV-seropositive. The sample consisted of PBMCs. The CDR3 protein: CASSYDRGLNNEQFF. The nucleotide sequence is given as TGTGCCAGCAGTTATGACAGGGGTTTGAACAATGAGCAGTTCTTC.